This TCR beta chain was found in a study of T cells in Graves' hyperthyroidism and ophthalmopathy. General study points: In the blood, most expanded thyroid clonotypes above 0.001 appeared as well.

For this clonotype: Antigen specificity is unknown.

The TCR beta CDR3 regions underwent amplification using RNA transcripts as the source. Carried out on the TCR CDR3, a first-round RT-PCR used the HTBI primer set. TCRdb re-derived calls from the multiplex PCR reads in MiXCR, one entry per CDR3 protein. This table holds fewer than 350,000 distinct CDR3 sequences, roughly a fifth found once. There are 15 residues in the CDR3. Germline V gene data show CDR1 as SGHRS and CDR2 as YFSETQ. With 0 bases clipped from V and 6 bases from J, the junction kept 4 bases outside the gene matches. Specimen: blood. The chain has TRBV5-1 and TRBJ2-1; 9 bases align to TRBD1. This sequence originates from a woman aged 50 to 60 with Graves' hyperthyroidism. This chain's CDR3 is CASSLGQGEANEQFF. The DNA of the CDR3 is TGCGCCAGCAGCTTGGGACAGGGGGAAGCCAATGAGCAGTTCTTC.